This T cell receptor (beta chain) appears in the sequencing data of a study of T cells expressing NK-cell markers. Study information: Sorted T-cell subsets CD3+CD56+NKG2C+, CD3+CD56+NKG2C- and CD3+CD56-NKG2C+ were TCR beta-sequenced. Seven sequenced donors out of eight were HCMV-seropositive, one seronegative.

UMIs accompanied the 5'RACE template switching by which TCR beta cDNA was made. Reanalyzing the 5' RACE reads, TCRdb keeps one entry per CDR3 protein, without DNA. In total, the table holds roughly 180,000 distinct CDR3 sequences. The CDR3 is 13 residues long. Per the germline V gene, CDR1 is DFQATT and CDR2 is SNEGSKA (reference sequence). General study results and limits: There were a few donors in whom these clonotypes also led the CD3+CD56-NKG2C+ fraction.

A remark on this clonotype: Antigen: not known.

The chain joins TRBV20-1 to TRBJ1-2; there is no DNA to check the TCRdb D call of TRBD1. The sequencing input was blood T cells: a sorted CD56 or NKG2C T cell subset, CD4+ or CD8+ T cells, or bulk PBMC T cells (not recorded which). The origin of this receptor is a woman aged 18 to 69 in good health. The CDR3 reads CSASPPGNYGYTF.